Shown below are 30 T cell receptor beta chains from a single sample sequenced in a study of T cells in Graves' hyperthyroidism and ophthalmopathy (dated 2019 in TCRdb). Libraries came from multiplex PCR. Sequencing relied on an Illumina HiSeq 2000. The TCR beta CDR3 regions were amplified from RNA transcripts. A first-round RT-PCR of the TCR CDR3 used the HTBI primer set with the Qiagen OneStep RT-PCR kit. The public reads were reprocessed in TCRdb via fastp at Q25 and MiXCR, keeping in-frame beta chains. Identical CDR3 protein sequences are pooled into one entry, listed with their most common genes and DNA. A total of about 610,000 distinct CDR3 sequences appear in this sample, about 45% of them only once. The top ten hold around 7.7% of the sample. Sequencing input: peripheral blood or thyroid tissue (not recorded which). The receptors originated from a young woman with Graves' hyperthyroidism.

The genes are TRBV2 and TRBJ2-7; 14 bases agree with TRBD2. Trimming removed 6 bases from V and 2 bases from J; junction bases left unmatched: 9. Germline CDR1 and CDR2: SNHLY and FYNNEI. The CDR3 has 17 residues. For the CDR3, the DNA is TGTGCCAGCAGAGACGGGACTAGCGGGAGTGGGGCCTACGAGCAGTACTTC. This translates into CASRDGTSGSGAYEQYF.

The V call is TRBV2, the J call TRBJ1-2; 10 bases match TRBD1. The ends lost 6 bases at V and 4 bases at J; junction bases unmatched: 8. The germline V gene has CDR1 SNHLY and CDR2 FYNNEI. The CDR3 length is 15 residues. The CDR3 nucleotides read TGTGCCAGCAGCGTCCCGGGACAGGGGTCCTATGGCTACACCTTC. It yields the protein CASSVPGQGSYGYTF. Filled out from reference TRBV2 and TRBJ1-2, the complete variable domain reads EPEVTQTPSHQVTQMGQEVILRCVPISNHLYFYWYRQILGQKVEFLVSFYNNEISEKSEIFDDQFSVERPDGSNFTLKIRSTKLEDSAMYFCASSVPGQGSYGYTFGSGTRLTVV.

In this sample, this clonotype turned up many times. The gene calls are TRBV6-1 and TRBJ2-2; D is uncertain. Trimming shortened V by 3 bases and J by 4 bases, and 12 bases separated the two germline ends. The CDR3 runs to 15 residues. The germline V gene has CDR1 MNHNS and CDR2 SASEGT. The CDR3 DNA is TGTGCCAGCAGTGAGGGTCCGTCGACCACCGGGGAGCTGTTTTTT. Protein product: CASSEGPSTTGELFF.

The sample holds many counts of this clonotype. This CDR3 is CASREQTSRTLHF. In nucleotides, the CDR3 is TGTGCCAGCAGGGAACAAACGTCCCGAACCCTCCACTTT. The chain carries TRBV27 and TRBJ1-6; D is unresolved. CDR1 and CDR2 from the germline V gene are MNHEY and SMNVEV (reference sequence). This CDR3 is built from 13 residues. With 6 bases removed from V and 14 bases from J, the gap between germline ends came to 17 bases.

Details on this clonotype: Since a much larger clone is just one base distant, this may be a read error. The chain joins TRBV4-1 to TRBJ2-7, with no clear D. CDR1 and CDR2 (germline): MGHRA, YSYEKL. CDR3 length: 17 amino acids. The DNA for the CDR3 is TGCGCCAGCAGCCAAGACCGGCCCGGTACGCGCTCCTACGAGCGGTACTTC. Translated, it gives CASSQDRPGTRSYERYF.

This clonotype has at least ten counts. CDR3 in DNA: TGTGCCACCAGTAGGGGAGGAGAGACCCAGTACTTC. Translation: CATSRGGETQYF. The V call is TRBV24-1, the J call TRBJ2-5, with a possible D match to TRBD2 (6 bases). V lost 6 bases and J 4 bases, leaving 8 bases between the germline ends. CDR1 and CDR2 (germline): KGHDR, SFDVKD. This CDR3 has 12 residues.

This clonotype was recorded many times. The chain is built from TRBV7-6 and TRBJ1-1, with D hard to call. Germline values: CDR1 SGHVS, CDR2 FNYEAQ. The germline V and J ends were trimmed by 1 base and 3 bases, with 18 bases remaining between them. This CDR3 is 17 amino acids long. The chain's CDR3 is CASSLGAVTGWDTEAFF. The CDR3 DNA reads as TGTGCCAGCAGCTTAGGAGCGGTTACGGGTTGGGACACTGAAGCTTTCTTT.

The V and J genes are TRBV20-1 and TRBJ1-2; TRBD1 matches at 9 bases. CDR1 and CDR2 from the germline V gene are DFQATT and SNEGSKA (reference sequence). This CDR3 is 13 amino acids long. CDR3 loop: CSPTGGRYYGYTF. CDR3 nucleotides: TGCAGCCCGACAGGGGGACGGTACTATGGCTACACCTTC.

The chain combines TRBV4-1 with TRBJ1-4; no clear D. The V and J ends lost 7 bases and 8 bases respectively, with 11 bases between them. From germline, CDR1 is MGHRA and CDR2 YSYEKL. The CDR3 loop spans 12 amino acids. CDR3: CASTRPGEKLFF. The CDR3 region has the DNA TGCGCCAGCACCCGCCCGGGGGAAAAACTGTTTTTT.

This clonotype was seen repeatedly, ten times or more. CDR3 coding DNA: TGCAGTGCGGACGCGGGACGGGACTCCTACGAGCAGTACTTC. Protein sequence: CSADAGRDSYEQYF. The chain employs TRBV20-1 and TRBJ2-7; D may be TRBD2 (6 bases). The CDR3 contains 14 residues. The V end lost 6 bases, the J end lost 0 bases, and 15 bases lay between the germline ends. Germline CDR1 DFQATT, CDR2 SNEGSKA (reference sequence).

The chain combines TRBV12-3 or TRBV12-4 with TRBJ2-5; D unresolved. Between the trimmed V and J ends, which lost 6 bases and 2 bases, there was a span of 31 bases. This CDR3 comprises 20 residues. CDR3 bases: TGTGCCAGCAGCCATAGGAACAGTCCGGTCGGTATGGGCTCTCAAGAGACCCAGTACTTC. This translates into CASSHRNSPVGMGSQETQYF.

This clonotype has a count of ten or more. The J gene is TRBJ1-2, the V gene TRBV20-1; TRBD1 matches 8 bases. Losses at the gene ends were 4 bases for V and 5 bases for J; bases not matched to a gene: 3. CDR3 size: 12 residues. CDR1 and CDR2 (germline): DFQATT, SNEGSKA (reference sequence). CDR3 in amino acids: CSAKTGVYGYTF. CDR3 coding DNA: TGCAGTGCTAAGACAGGGGTGTATGGCTACACCTTC.

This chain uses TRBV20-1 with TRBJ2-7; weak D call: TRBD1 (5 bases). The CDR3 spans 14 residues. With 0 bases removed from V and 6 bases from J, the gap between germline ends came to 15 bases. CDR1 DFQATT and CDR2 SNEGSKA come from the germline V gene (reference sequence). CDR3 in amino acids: CSARDPGHPREQYF. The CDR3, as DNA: TGCAGTGCTAGAGATCCCGGACACCCCCGCGAGCAGTACTTC.

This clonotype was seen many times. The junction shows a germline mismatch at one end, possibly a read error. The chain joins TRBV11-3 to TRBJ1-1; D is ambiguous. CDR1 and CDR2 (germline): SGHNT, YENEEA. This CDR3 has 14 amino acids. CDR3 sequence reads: CTSSLVAGPTEAFF. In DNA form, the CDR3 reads TGTACCAGCAGCTTAGTGGCGGGTCCCACTGAAGCTTTCTTT.

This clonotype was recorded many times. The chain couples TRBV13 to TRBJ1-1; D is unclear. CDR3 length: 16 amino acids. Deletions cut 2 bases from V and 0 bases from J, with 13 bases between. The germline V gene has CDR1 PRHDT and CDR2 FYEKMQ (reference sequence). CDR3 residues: CASSLFVQVLNTEAFF. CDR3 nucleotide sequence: TGTGCCAGCAGCTTATTTGTTCAGGTACTGAACACTGAAGCTTTCTTT.

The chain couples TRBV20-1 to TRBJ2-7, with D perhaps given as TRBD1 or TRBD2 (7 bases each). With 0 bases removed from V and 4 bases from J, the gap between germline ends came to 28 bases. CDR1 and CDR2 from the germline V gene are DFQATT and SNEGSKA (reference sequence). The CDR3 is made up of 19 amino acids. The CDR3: CSARDLEGGDSGFEYEQYF. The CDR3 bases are TGCAGTGCTAGAGATTTGGAAGGGGGGGACAGCGGGTTTGAGTACGAGCAGTACTTC.

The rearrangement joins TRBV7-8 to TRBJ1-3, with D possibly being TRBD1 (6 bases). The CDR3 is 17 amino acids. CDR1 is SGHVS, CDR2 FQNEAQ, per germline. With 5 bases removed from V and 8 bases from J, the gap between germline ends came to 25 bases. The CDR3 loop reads CASSLRGQEHYGYTIYF. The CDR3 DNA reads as TGTGCCAGCAGCCTCCGGGGGCAGGAACACTATGGCTACACCATATATTTT.

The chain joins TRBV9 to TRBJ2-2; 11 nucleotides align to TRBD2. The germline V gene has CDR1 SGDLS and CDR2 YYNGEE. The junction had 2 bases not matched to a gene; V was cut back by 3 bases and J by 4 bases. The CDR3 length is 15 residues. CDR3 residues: CASSGGLAVTGELFF. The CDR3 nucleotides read TGTGCCAGCAGCGGGGGACTAGCGGTCACCGGGGAGCTGTTTTTT.

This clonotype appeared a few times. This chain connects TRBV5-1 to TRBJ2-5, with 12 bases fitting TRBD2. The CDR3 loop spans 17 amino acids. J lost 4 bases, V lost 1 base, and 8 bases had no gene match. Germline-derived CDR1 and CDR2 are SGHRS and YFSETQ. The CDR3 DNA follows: TGCGCCAGCAGCTTGTCGTCTAGCGGGAGGGCCGTAGAGACCCAGTACTTC. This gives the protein CASSLSSSGRAVETQYF.

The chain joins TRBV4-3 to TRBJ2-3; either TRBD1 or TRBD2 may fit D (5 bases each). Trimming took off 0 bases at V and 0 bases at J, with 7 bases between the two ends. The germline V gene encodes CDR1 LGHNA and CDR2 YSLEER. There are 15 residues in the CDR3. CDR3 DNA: TGCGCCAGCAGCCAAGAGGGGACCAGCACAGATACGCAGTATTTT. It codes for CASSQEGTSTDTQYF.

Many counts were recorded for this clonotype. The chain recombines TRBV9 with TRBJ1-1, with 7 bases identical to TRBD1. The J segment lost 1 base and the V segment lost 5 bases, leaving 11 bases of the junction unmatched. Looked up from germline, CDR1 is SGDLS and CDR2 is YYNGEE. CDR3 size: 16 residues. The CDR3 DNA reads TGTGCCAGCAGTGCCCCCCCCCGGGACAGGAACACTGAAGCTTTCTTT. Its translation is CASSAPPRDRNTEAFF. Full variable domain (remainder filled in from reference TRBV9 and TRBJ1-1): DSGVTQTPKHLITATGQRVTLRCSPRSGDLSVYWYQQSLDQGLQFLIQYYNGEERAKGNILERFSAQQFPDLHSELNLSSLELGDSALYFCASSAPPRDRNTEAFFGQGTRLTVV.

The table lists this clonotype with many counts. The CDR3 loop is CSARDWLAGESGELFF. The CDR3 DNA reads TGCAGTGCTAGAGATTGGCTAGCGGGAGAATCCGGGGAGCTGTTTTTT. The J gene is TRBJ2-2, the V gene TRBV20-1, with 10 nucleotides matching TRBD2. Unmatched junction bases numbered 7, after V lost 0 bases and J lost 6 bases. The CDR3 is 16 residues long. The germline V gene has CDR1 DFQATT and CDR2 SNEGSKA (reference sequence).

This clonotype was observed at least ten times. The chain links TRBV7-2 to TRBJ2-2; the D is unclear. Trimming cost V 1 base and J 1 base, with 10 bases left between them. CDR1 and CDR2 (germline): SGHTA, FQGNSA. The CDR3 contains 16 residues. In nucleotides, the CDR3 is TGTGCCAGCAGCTTAGTACCCCTTAGGAACACCGGGGAGCTGTTTTTT. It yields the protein CASSLVPLRNTGELFF.

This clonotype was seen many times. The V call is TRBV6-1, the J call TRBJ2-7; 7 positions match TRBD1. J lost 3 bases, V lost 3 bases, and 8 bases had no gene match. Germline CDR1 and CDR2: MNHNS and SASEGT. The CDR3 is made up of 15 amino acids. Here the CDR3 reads CASSDVTGMVYEQYF. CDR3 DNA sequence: TGTGCCAGCAGTGACGTGACAGGGATGGTCTACGAGCAGTACTTC.

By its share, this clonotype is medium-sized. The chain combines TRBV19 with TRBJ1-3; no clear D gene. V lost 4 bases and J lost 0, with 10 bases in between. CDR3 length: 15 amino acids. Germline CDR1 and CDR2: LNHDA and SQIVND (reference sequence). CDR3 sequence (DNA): TGTGCCAGTAGTAAAGGGATCGACTCTGGAAACACCATATATTTT. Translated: CASSKGIDSGNTIYF.

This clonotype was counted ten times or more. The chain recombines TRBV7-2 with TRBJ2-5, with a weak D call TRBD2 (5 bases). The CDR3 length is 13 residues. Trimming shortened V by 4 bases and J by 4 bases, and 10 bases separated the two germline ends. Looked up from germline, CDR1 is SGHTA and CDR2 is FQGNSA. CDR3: CASSYERRETQYF. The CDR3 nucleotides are TGTGCCAGCAGCTATGAGCGGAGAGAGACCCAGTACTTC.

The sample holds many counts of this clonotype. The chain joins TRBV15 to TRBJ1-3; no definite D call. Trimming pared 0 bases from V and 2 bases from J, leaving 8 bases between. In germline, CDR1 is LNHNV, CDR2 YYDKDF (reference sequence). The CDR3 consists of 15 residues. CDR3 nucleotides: TGTGCCACCAGCAGAGATATCGGCACTGGAAACACCATATATTTT. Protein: CATSRDIGTGNTIYF.

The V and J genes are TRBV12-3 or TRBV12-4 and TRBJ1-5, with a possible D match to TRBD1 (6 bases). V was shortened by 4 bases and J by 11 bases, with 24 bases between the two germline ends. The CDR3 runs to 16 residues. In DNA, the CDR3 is TGTGCCAGCAGTTCCAGGGGTAGCGGGAGGGGGGAGACCCAGCATTTT. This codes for CASSSRGSGRGETQHF.

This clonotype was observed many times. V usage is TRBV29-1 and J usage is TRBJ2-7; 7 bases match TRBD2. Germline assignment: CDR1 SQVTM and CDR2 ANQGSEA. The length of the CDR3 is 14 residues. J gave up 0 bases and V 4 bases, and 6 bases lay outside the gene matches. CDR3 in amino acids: CSVGGREASYEQYF. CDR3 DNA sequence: TGCAGCGTTGGGGGACGGGAGGCCTCCTACGAGCAGTACTTC.

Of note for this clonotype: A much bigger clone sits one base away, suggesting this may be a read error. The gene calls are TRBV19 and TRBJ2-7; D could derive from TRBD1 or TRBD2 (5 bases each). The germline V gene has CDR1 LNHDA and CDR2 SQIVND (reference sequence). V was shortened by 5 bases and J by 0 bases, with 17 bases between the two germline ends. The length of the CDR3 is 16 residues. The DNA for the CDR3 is TGTGCCAGTAGTGTAGCCGGGGCTTCATTCTCCTACGAGCAGTACTTC. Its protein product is CASSVAGASFSYEQYF.